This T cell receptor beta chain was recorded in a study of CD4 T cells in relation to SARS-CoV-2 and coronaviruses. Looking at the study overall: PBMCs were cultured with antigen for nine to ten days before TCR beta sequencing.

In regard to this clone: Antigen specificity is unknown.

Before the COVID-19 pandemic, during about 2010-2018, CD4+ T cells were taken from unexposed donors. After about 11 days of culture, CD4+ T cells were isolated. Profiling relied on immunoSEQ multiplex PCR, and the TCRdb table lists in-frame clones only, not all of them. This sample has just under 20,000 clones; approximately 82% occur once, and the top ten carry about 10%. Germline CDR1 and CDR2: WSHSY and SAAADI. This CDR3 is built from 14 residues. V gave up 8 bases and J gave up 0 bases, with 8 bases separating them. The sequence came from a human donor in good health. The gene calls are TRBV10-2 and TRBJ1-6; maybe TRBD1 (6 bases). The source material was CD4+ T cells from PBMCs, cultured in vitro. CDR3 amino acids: CASGGHSYNSPLHF. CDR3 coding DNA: TGCGCCAGCGGGGGACACTCCTATAATTCACCCCTCCACTTT.